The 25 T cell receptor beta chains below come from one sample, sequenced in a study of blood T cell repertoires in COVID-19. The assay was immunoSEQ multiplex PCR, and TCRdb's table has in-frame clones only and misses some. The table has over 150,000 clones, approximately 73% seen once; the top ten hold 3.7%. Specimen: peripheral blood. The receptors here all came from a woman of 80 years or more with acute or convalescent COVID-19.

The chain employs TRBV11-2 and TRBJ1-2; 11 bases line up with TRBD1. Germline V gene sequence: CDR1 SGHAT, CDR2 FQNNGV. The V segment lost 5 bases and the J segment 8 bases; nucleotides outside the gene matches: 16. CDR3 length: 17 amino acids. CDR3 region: CASSGTRTGGKAEGYTF. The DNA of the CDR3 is TGTGCCAGCAGCGGGACCCGGACAGGGGGCAAGGCTGAGGGCTACACCTTC.

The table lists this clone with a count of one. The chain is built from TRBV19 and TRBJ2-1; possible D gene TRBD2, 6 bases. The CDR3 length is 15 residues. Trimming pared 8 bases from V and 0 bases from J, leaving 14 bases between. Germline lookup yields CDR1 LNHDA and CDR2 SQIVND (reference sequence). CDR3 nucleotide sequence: TGTGCCAGTGATGGACGGGGGAGCTCCTACAATGAGCAGTTCTTC. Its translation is CASDGRGSSYNEQFF.

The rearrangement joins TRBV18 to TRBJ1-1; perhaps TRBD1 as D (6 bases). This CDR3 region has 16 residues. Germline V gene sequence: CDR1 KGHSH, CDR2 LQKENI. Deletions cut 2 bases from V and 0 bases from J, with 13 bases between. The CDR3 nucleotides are TGTGCCAGCTCACCAGTATCAGGGGACCTGAACACTGAAGCTTTCTTT. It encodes CASSPVSGDLNTEAFF.

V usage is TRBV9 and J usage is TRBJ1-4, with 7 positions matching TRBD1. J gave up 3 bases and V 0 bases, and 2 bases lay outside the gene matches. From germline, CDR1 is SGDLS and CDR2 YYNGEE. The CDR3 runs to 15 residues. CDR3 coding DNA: TGTGCCAGCAGCGTAGGGACAGGTTCTAATGAAAAACTGTTTTTT. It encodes CASSVGTGSNEKLFF.

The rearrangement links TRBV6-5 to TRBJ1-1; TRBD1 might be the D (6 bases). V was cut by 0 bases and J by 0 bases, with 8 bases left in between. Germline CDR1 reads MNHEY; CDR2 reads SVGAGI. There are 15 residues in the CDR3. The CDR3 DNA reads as TGTGCCAGCAGTTACTCGGGACAAATGAACACTGAAGCTTTCTTT. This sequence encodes CASSYSGQMNTEAFF.

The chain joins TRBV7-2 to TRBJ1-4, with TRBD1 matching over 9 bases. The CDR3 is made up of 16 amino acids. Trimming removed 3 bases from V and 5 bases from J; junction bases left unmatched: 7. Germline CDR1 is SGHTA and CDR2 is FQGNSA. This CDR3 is CASSFFGTGSNEKLFF. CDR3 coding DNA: TGTGCCAGCAGCTTTTTTGGGACAGGGTCCAATGAAAAACTGTTTTTT.

The CDR3 spells CASRADGTGYNQPQHF. CDR3 bases: TGTGCCAGCAGGGCGGATGGGACAGGGTATAATCAGCCCCAGCATTTT. The chain combines TRBV27 with TRBJ1-5, with TRBD1 identical over 9 bases. The germline V gene has CDR1 MNHEY and CDR2 SMNVEV (reference sequence). V lost 6 bases to trimming and J lost 4 bases; unmatched junction nucleotides: 10. The CDR3 runs to 16 residues.

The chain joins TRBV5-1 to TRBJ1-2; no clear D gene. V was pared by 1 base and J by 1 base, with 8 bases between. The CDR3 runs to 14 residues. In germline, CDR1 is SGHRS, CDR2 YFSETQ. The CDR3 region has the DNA TGCGCCAGCAGCTTGAGCCCGGGTAACTATGGCTACACCTTC. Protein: CASSLSPGNYGYTF.

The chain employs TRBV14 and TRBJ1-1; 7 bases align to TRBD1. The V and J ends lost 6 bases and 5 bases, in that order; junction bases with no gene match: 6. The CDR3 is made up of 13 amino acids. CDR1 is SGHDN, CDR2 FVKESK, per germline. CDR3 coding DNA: TGTGCCAGCAGTTACAGGGGATATACTGAAGCTTTCTTT. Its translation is CASSYRGYTEAFF.

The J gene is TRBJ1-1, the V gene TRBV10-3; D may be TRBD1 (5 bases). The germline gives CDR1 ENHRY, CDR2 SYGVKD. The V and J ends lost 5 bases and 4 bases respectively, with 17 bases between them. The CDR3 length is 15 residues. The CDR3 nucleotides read TGTGCCATCAGTCACAAGTCTCAGGGAGGCACTGAAGCTTTCTTT. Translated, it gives CAISHKSQGGTEAFF.

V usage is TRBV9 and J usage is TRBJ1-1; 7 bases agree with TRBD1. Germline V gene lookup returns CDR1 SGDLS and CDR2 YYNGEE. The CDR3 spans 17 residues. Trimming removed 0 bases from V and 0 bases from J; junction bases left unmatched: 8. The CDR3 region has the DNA TGTGCCAGCAGCGTAGCTACGGACAGGCCCATGAACACTGAAGCTTTCTTT. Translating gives CASSVATDRPMNTEAFF. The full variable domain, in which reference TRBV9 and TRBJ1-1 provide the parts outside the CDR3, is DSGVTQTPKHLITATGQRVTLRCSPRSGDLSVYWYQQSLDQGLQFLIQYYNGEERAKGNILERFSAQQFPDLHSELNLSSLELGDSALYFCASSVATDRPMNTEAFFGQGTRLTVV.

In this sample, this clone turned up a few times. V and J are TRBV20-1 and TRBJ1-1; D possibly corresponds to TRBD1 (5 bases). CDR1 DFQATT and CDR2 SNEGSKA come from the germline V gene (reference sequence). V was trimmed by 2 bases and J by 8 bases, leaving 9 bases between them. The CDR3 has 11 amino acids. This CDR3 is CSARSQDEAFF. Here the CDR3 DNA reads TGCAGTGCTAGATCACAGGACGAAGCTTTCTTT.

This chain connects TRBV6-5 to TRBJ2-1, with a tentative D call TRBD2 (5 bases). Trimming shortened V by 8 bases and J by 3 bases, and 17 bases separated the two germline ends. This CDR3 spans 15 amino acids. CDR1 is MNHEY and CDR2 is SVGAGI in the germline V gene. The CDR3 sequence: CASPAGQAVYNEQFF. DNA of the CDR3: TGTGCCAGCCCTGCGGGCCAGGCAGTCTACAATGAGCAGTTCTTC.

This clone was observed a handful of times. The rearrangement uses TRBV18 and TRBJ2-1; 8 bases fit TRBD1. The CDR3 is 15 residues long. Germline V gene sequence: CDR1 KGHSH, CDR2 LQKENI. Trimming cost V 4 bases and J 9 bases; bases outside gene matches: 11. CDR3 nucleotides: TGTGCCAGCTCACGCGGTCAGGGGGCGGCCATTGAGCAGTTCTTC. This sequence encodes CASSRGQGAAIEQFF.

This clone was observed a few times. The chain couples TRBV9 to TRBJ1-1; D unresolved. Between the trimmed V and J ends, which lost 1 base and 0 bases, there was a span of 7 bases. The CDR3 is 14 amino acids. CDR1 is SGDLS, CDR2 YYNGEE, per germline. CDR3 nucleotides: TGTGCCAGCAGCGTACGTTCCCTGAACACTGAAGCTTTCTTT. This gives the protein CASSVRSLNTEAFF.

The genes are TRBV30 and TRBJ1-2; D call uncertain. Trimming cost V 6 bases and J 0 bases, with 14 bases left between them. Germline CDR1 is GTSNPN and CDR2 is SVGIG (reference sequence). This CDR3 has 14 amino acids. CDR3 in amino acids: CACPGSLANYGYTF. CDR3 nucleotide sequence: TGTGCCTGCCCGGGTTCTCTGGCTAACTATGGCTACACCTTC.

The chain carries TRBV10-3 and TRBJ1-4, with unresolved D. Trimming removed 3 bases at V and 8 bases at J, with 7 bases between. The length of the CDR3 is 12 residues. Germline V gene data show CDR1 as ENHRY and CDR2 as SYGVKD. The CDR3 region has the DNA TGTGCCATCAGTGATAATATAGAAAAACTGTTTTTT. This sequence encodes CAISDNIEKLFF.

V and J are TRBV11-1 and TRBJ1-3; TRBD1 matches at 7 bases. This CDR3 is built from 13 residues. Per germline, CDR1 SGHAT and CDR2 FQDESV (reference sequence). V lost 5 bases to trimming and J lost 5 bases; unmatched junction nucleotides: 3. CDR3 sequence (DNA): TGTGCCAGCAGCCGGACAGGTCGAAACACCATATATTTT. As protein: CASSRTGRNTIYF.

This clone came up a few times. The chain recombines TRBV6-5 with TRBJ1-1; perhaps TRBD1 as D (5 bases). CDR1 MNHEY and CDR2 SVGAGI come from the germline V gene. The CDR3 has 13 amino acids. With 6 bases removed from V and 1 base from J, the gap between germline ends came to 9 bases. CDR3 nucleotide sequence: TGTGCCAGCAGGACAGACCAGAACACTGAAGCTTTCTTT. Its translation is CASRTDQNTEAFF.

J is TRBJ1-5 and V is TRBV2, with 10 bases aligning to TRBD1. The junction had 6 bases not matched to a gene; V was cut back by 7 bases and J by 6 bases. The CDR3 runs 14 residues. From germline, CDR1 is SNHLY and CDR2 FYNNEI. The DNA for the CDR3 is TGTGCCAGCAATGGGGGGACAGGGGTTCAGCCCCAGCATTTT. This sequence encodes CASNGGTGVQPQHF.

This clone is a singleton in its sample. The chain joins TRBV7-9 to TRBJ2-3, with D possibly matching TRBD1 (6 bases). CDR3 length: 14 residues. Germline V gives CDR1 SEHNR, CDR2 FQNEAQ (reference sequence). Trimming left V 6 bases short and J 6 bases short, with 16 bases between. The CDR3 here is CASSQQGSGDTQYF. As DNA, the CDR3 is TGTGCCAGCAGTCAACAGGGTTCAGGGGATACGCAGTATTTT. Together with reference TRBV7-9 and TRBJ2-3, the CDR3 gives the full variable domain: DTGVSQNPRHKITKRGQNVTFRCDPISEHNRLYWYRQTLGQGPEFLTYFQNEAQLEKSRLLSDRFSAERPKGSFSTLEIQRTEQGDSAMYLCASSQQGSGDTQYFGPGTRLTVL.

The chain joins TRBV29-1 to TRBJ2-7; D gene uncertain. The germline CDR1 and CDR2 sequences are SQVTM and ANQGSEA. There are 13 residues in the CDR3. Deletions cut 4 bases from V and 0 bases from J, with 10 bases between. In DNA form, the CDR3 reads TGCAGCGTTGTGTCCCAGTCCTCCTACGAGCAGTACTTC. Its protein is CSVVSQSSYEQYF.

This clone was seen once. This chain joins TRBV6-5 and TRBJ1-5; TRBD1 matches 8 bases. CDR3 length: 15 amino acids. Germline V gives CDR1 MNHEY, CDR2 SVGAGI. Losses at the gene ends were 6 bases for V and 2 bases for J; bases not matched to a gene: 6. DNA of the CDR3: TGTGCCAGCAGCAAGACAGGGGTGGGCAATCAGCCCCAGCATTTT. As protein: CASSKTGVGNQPQHF.

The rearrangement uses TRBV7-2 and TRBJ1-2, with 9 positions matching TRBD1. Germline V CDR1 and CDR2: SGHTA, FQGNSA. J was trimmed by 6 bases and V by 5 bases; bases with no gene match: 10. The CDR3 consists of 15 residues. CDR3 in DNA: TGTGCCAGCAGCCGTCAACAGGGGGCGGGAAATGGCTACACCTTC. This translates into CASSRQQGAGNGYTF.

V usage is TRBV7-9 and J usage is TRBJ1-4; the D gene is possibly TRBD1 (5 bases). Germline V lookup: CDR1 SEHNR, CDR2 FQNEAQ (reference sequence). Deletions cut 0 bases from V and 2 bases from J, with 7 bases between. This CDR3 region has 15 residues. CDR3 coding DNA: TGTGCCAGCAGCTTAGCCGGGGGGACTAATGAAAAACTGTTTTTT. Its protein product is CASSLAGGTNEKLFF.